This passage covers 22 T cell receptor beta chains from one sample sequenced in a study of breast tumors, draining lymph nodes, adjacent tissues. TCRdb itself ran the multiplex PCR reads through MiXCR, one entry per CDR3 protein. Of 45,000 to 60,000 distinct CDR3 sequences listed, 23% were seen once; the top ten hold about 8%. Sequenced: breast tumor tissue. Receptors were obtained from a female donor with breast cancer. Some clones in this sample may be carry-over from other donors' samples.

About this clonotype: This may be a read error: a much more frequent sequence differs by one nucleotide. The chain links TRBV7-2 to TRBJ2-3; D gene uncertain. The CDR3 extends over 11 amino acids. From germline, CDR1 is SGHTA and CDR2 FQGNSA. The CDR3 protein is CAGSWGDTQYF. CDR3 in DNA: TGTGCCGGCAGCTGGGGAGATACGCAGTATTTT. Full variable domain (missing parts from reference TRBV7-2 and TRBJ2-3): GAGVSQSPSNKVTEKGKDVELRCDPISGHTALYWYRQSLGQGLEFLIYFQGNSAPDKSGLPSDRFSAERTGGSVSTLTIQRTQQEDSAVYLCAGSWGDTQYFGPGTRLTVL.

Ten or more counts support this clonotype. The chain recombines TRBV9 with TRBJ2-1; D not certain. CDR1 is SGDLS and CDR2 is YYNGEE in the germline V gene. The length of the CDR3 is 11 residues. V lost 4 bases and J 8 bases, leaving 7 bases between the germline ends. Here the CDR3 DNA reads TGTGCCAGCAGCATCGATGATGAGCAGTTCTTC. It is translated as CASSIDDEQFF. The full variable domain, in which reference TRBV9 and TRBJ2-1 provide the parts outside the CDR3, is DSGVTQTPKHLITATGQRVTLRCSPRSGDLSVYWYQQSLDQGLQFLIQYYNGEERAKGNILERFSAQQFPDLHSELNLSSLELGDSALYFCASSIDDEQFFGPGTRLTVL.

This clonotype was detected only a few times. The gene calls are TRBV5-1 and TRBJ2-1, with a weak D call TRBD1 (6 bases). Germline loops: CDR1 SGHRS, CDR2 YFSETQ. The CDR3 totals 16 residues. Trimming took off 4 bases at V and 5 bases at J, with 19 bases between the two ends. The CDR3 DNA is TGCGCCAGCAGCCCCACACAGGGTCTTCGGAACAATGAGCAGTTCTTC. This translates into CASSPTQGLRNNEQFF.

This clonotype was observed a handful of times. The rearrangement joins TRBV7-8 to TRBJ2-5, with D perhaps matching TRBD1 (6 bases). V dropped 5 bases and J dropped 5 bases, with 6 bases sitting between them. In germline, CDR1 is SGHVS, CDR2 FQNEAQ. The CDR3 runs to 11 residues. CDR3 sequence: CASSRGETQYF. CDR3 nucleotides: TGTGCCAGCAGCAGGGGGGAGACCCAGTACTTC.

This clonotype is termed medium-sized. The gene calls are TRBV20-1 and TRBJ2-5, with a tentative D call TRBD2 (6 bases). The V and J ends lost 2 bases and 2 bases respectively, with 18 bases between them. Germline lookup yields CDR1 DFQATT and CDR2 SNEGSKA (reference sequence). The CDR3 is 16 amino acids. This CDR3 is CSARSPYSGNQETQYF. The DNA for the CDR3 is TGCAGTGCTAGATCCCCCTATAGCGGAAATCAAGAGACCCAGTACTTC.

By share, this clonotype ranks as medium-sized. The chain is built from TRBV30 and TRBJ1-2; possible D gene TRBD1, 5 bases. V was trimmed by 0 bases and J by 0 bases, leaving 17 bases between them. Germline V gene sequence: CDR1 GTSNPN, CDR2 SVGIG (reference sequence). The CDR3 spans 17 residues. DNA of the CDR3: TGTGCCTGGAGTGTACTTGGCCCCAGGGCAGCTAACTATGGCTACACCTTC. Protein sequence: CAWSVLGPRAANYGYTF.

The table lists this clonotype with many counts. This chain uses TRBV6-1 with TRBJ1-5; D unclear. The germline CDR1 and CDR2 sequences are MNHNS and SASEGT. V dropped 1 base and J dropped 11 bases, with 12 bases sitting between them. CDR3 length equals 13 residues. The CDR3 loop is CASSEVKGAAQHF. The DNA of the CDR3 is TGTGCCAGCAGTGAAGTTAAGGGAGCCGCCCAGCATTTT.

The J gene is TRBJ2-7, the V gene TRBV4-1; 7 bases fit TRBD2. The germline CDR1 and CDR2 sequences are MGHRA and YSYEKL. CDR3 size: 17 residues. Germline trimming cut 0 bases from V and 6 bases from J; bases unmatched to any gene: 14. This CDR3 is CASSQEASGGAGGEQYF. CDR3 bases: TGCGCCAGCAGCCAAGAGGCTAGCGGCGGGGCCGGGGGCGAGCAGTACTTC.

This clonotype was picked up many times. The chain uses TRBV18 and TRBJ2-3; D is possibly TRBD1 (5 bases). The V end was cut by 5 bases, the J end by 6 bases, with 15 bases between. The CDR3 totals 14 residues. CDR1 KGHSH and CDR2 LQKENI come from the germline V gene. The CDR3 coding sequence is TGTGCCAGCTCAAATCACCAGGCAGGGGATACGCAGTATTTT. Translated, it gives CASSNHQAGDTQYF.

At least ten counts were recorded for this clonotype. V is TRBV12-3 or TRBV12-4 and J is TRBJ2-2; a weak D match, TRBD2 (5 bases). The ends were cut back, 5 bases at V and 6 bases at J, with 10 bases in the middle. The CDR3 has 13 amino acids. The CDR3 region has the DNA TGTGCCAGCAGTGGAGGTCGGGCCGGGGAGCTGTTTTTT. Protein: CASSGGRAGELFF.

This clonotype was found many times. J is TRBJ1-2 and V is TRBV7-8; possible D gene TRBD1, 5 bases. This CDR3 spans 15 amino acids. Trimming left V 2 bases short and J 8 bases short, with 18 bases between. The V gene's germline CDR1 is SGHVS and CDR2 FQNEAQ. The CDR3 spells CASSLPPTDFNGYTF. CDR3 nucleotides: TGTGCCAGCAGCTTACCCCCGACAGATTTTAACGGCTACACCTTC.

This clonotype has more than one count but fewer than ten. Given a much more abundant clone one base away, this may be a read error. This chain uses TRBV20-1 with TRBJ2-1; D possibly uses TRBD1 or TRBD2 (5 bases each). The germline V gene has CDR1 DFQATT and CDR2 SNEGSKA (reference sequence). The V and J ends lost 5 bases and 5 bases respectively, with 10 bases between them. The CDR3 is 12 residues long. The CDR3 region is CSAEGTDNEQFF. CDR3 nucleotides: TGCAGTGCTGAAGGGACGGACAATGAGCAGTTCTTC.

In this sample, this clonotype turned up many times. Its ends do not fully match the called genes, so a read error is possible. The CDR3 sequence is CASSLATTSTDTQYF. CDR3 sequence (DNA): TGTGCCAGCAGCCTAGCGACCACTAGCACAGATACGCAGTATTTT. The rearrangement joins TRBV7-9 to TRBJ2-3, with TRBD2 as a possible D gene (6 bases). Germline assignment: CDR1 SEHNR and CDR2 FQNEAQ (reference sequence). The CDR3 spans 15 residues.

This clonotype was observed many times. The rearrangement uses TRBV5-8 and TRBJ2-2; TRBD1 matches 8 bases. This CDR3 spans 15 amino acids. Germline V gene sequence: CDR1 SGHTS, CDR2 YDEGEE. The J segment lost 4 bases and the V segment lost 4 bases, leaving 6 bases of the junction unmatched. The CDR3 loop reads CASSKTGAATGELFF. The CDR3 bases are TGTGCCAGCAGCAAGACAGGGGCGGCCACCGGGGAGCTGTTTTTT.

This clonotype was seen repeatedly, ten times or more. The chain uses TRBV9 and TRBJ2-7; 10 nucleotides agree with TRBD1. Germline-derived CDR1 and CDR2 are SGDLS and YYNGEE. CDR3 length: 17 amino acids. J gave up 2 bases and V 2 bases, and 10 bases lay outside the gene matches. Here the CDR3 DNA reads TGTGCCAGCAGCGTTGGAAGCCCGGGACAGGGGACCTACGAGCAGTACTTC. Translating it yields CASSVGSPGQGTYEQYF.

Ten or more counts support this clonotype. DNA for the CDR3: TGTGCCAGCAGCCTTGGGGGAACTAATGAAAAACTGTTTTTT. Its translation is CASSLGGTNEKLFF. The chain carries TRBV7-9 and TRBJ1-4, with D possibly matching TRBD1 (5 bases). Germline lookup yields CDR1 SEHNR and CDR2 FQNEAQ (reference sequence). V lost 5 bases to trimming and J lost 1 base, with 8 bases between them. The CDR3 has 14 amino acids.

At least ten counts were recorded for this clonotype. V gene TRBV7-3 combines with J gene TRBJ1-5, with D unclear. Germline V gene data show CDR1 as SGHTA and CDR2 as FQGTGA. This CDR3 has 13 residues. Deletions cut 3 bases from V and 6 bases from J, with 9 bases between. The CDR3 spells CASSFLLCQPQHF. CDR3 DNA sequence: TGTGCCAGCAGCTTCCTTTTGTGTCAGCCCCAGCATTTT.

Of note for this clonotype: Since a much larger clone is just one base distant, this may be a read error. The genes are TRBV9 and TRBJ2-3; TRBD2 aligns across 7 bases. Germline CDR1 SGDLS, CDR2 YYNGEE. The CDR3 runs to 15 residues. CDR3 loop: CASSVGGSVADAQYF. CDR3 sequence (DNA): TGTGCCAGCAGCGTCGGCGGGAGTGTGGCAGATGCGCAGTATTTT. The full variable domain, completed using reference TRBV9 and TRBJ2-3, is DSGVTQTPKHLITATGQRVTLRCSPRSGDLSVYWYQQSLDQGLQFLIQYYNGEERAKGNILERFSAQQFPDLHSELNLSSLELGDSALYFCASSVGGSVADAQYFGPGTRLTVL.

The table lists this clonotype with many counts. In DNA, the CDR3 is TGTGCCAGCACACGTCAGGGTCCCCCAACTAATGAAAAACTGTTTTTT. Protein sequence: CASTRQGPPTNEKLFF. The chain has TRBV6-5 and TRBJ1-4; tentative D call: TRBD1 (5 bases). V dropped 7 bases and J dropped 0 bases, with 15 bases sitting between them. This CDR3 region has 16 residues. Germline CDR1 is MNHEY and CDR2 is SVGAGI.

This clonotype was seen a handful of times. The V call is TRBV5-1, the J call TRBJ2-5; 9 nucleotides line up with TRBD2. The V gene end was trimmed by 2 bases and the J gene end by 2 bases; junction bases not matched to a gene: 4. This CDR3 comprises 15 residues. From germline, CDR1 is SGHRS and CDR2 YFSETQ. CDR3 nucleotides: TGCGCCAGCAGCTTTAGCGGGGGCCTTCAAGAGACCCAGTACTTC. Its protein is CASSFSGGLQETQYF.

This clonotype was seen repeatedly, ten times or more. V and J are TRBV12-3 or TRBV12-4 and TRBJ1-2, with D possibly matching TRBD1 (6 bases). Trimming cost V 2 bases and J 4 bases, with 17 bases left between them. The CDR3 has 16 amino acids. The CDR3 DNA is TGTGCCAGCAGTTTATTTTCGGGGAACAGGGTCTATGGCTACACCTTC. Its protein is CASSLFSGNRVYGYTF.

This sequence joins TRBV5-4 and TRBJ2-2; D tentatively fits TRBD1 or TRBD2 (5 bases each). Trimming pared 4 bases from V and 0 bases from J, leaving 28 bases between. CDR1 is SGHNT, CDR2 YYREEE, per germline (reference sequence). The CDR3 length is 21 residues. The DNA for the CDR3 is TGTGCCAGCAGCATCCGGGGCAAACCACAATTCCAAGTCGCGAACACCGGGGAGCTGTTTTTT. It specifies CASSIRGKPQFQVANTGELFF.